This TCR beta chain was sequenced in a study of blood T cells in healthy people across ages. A J-beta primer mix and a sample-barcoded 5' primer were used in a second PCR of roughly 6 to 12 cycles. TCRdb re-called the 5' RACE reads through MiXCR, storing one row per CDR3 protein. The sample lists about 800,000 distinct CDR3 sequences, more than 20% occurring once. The same specimen was also included in a second study, on T cells of mothers and their children.

Source material: blood. This clonotype was obtained from a boy younger than 18 in good health.

CDR3 loop: CASSLTGGPKNIQYF. CDR3 sequence (DNA): TGTGCCAGCAGTTTGACAGGGGGGCCCAAAAACATTCAGTACTTC. The chain joins TRBV27 to TRBJ2-4, with 9 nucleotides matching TRBD1. The CDR3 totals 15 residues. V shed 3 bases, J shed 2 bases, and the junction held 2 bases outside the gene matches. The germline V gene has CDR1 MNHEY and CDR2 SMNVEV (reference sequence).